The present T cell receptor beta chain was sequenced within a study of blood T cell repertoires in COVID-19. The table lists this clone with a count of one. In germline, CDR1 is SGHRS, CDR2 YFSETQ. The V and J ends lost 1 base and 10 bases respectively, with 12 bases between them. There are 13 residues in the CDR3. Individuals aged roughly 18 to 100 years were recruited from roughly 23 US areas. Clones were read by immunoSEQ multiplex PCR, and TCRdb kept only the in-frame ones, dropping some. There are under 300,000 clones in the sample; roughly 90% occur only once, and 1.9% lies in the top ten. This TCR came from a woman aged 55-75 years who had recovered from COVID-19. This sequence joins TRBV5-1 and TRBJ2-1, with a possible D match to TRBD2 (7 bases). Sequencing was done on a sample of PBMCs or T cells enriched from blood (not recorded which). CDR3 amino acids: CASSLPRGGEQFF. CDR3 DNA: TGCGCCAGCAGCTTGCCCAGGGGAGGGGAGCAGTTCTTC. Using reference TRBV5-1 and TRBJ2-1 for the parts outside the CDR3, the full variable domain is KAGVTQTPRYLIKTRGQQVTLSCSPISGHRSVSWYQQTPGQGLQFLFEYFSETQRNKGNFPGRFSGRQFSNSRSEMNVSTLELGDSALYLCASSLPRGGEQFFGPGTRLTVL.